The 10 T cell receptor beta chains below all came from one sample that was sequenced in a study of shared clonotypes between healthy human individuals (dated by TCRdb to about 2020). Library construction relied on the immunoSEQ multiplex PCR assay. The clones in this table, taken by TCRdb from immuneACCESS, are in-frame only. Not every clone is retained; where verified, under half of the shortfall comes from an unresolved V gene, and the cause of the rest is unknown. For this sample the table gives fewer than 550,000 clones, of which nearly 80% were detected only once. The biggest ten clones account for around 13% of the sample. Sequencing was carried out using PBMCs. The receptors were sampled from a woman aged 40 to 50 in good health. Some clones in this sample may be carry-over from other donors' samples.

This clone was counted a single time. This rearrangement joins TRBV6-1 to TRBJ2-7; D is ambiguous. Between the trimmed V and J ends, which lost 6 bases and 3 bases, there was a span of 12 bases. The CDR3 totals 13 residues. Per the germline V gene, CDR1 is MNHNS and CDR2 is SASEGT. CDR3 sequence (DNA): TGTGCCAGCAGGAATGCAGCTAGCTACGAGCAGTACTTC. This encodes CASRNAASYEQYF.

This clone was counted between two and nine times. This specimen includes other DNA sequences encoding the same CDR3. The V gene is TRBV18, the J gene TRBJ2-2; D is unresolved. The germline V and J ends were trimmed by 2 bases and 0 bases, with 1 base remaining between them. This CDR3 contains 13 residues. Germline loops: CDR1 KGHSH, CDR2 LQKENI. The CDR3 bases are TGTGCCAGCTCACCATCGAACACCGGGGAGCTGTTTTTT. It encodes CASSPSNTGELFF.

The rearrangement uses TRBV27 and TRBJ1-1; 12 bases align to TRBD1. The trim removed 3 bases at V and 9 bases at J, leaving 5 bases unmatched. The CDR3 loop spans 14 amino acids. CDR1 MNHEY and CDR2 SMNVEV come from the germline V gene (reference sequence). CDR3: CASSFGDRGLQAFF. The CDR3 bases are TGTGCCAGCAGTTTCGGGGACAGGGGGCTTCAAGCTTTCTTT.

The rearrangement uses TRBV2 and TRBJ2-1, with 15 bases identical to TRBD2. CDR1 is SNHLY, CDR2 FYNNEI, per germline. V was pared by 3 bases and J by 2 bases, with 5 bases of the junction left unmatched. The CDR3 contains 18 residues. CDR3 bases: TGTGCCAGCAGTGAGGGACTAGCGGGAGGTGGCCCCTACAATGAGCAGTTCTTC. Translated: CASSEGLAGGGPYNEQFF.

The chain couples TRBV29-1 to TRBJ2-7, with D tentatively TRBD2 (9 bases). Looked up from germline, CDR1 is SQVTM and CDR2 is ANQGSEA. V was clipped by 6 bases and J by 0 bases, with 18 bases between them. The CDR3 is 15 amino acids. CDR3 sequence: CSVRGRGGASYEQYF. The CDR3 DNA sequence: TGCAGCGTCAGGGGGCGGGGGGGAGCCTCCTACGAGCAGTACTTC.

This clone has just a few counts. The same CDR3 arises from other DNA sequences in this sample as well. This sequence joins TRBV2 and TRBJ1-5; D might be TRBD1 (5 bases). CDR3 length equals 13 residues. CDR1 is SNHLY, CDR2 FYNNEI, per germline. Trimming took off 6 bases at V and 7 bases at J, with 13 bases between the two ends. The CDR3 DNA is TGTGCCAGCAGCCCCCAGGGAGAACAGCCCCAGCATTTT. It codes for CASSPQGEQPQHF.

The V gene is TRBV18, the J gene TRBJ2-7; D call uncertain. Trimming removed 3 bases from V and 2 bases from J, with 11 bases in between. The CDR3 runs 14 residues. Germline CDR1 is KGHSH and CDR2 is LQKENI. CDR3 DNA: TGTGCCAGCTCACCGGAGTCGCAAGCCTACGAGCAGTACTTC. Encoded protein: CASSPESQAYEQYF.

To note about this clone: An end of the junction differs from the germline gene, which may be a read error. The same CDR3 also results from other DNA sequences found in this sample. The chain employs TRBV11-2 and TRBJ1-1; D call uncertain. In germline, CDR1 is SGHAT, CDR2 FQNNGV. The CDR3 is 14 amino acids. The CDR3 loop reads CASSQGAVNTEAFF. The CDR3 nucleotides are TGCGCCAGCAGCCAAGGAGCGGTGAACACTGAAGCTTTCTTT.

The V call is TRBV7-2, the J call TRBJ1-1; the D gene is possibly TRBD1 (5 bases). Between the trimmed V and J ends, which lost 1 base and 0 bases, there was a span of 9 bases. The CDR3 consists of 15 residues. Germline V CDR1 and CDR2: SGHTA, FQGNSA. The CDR3 DNA sequence: TGTGCCAGCAGCTTAGAGTCAGGGATGAACACTGAAGCTTTCTTT. Translation: CASSLESGMNTEAFF.

DNA for the CDR3: TGTGCCAGCAGCCCCCCGGGACAGGGGGGGCGGGGTGAAAAACTGTTTTTT. Protein: CASSPPGQGGRGEKLFF. The V and J genes are TRBV4-2 and TRBJ1-4; TRBD1 aligns across 11 bases. This CDR3 region has 17 residues. V was clipped by 4 bases and J by 7 bases; unmatched bases: 11. In germline, CDR1 is LGHNA, CDR2 YNFKEQ.